This T cell receptor beta chain originates from a study of blood T cell repertoires in COVID-19. In the study's own analysis: Reference gene primer amplification gave nucleated cell count estimates. Sequencing was performed with immunoSEQ multiplex PCR; in TCRdb, only in-frame clones are kept and a portion is missing. The DNA gave D and trimming, while V, J and clone size come from that table. This table holds about 180,000 clones, around four fifths found once. Per the germline V gene, CDR1 is SGHTA and CDR2 is FQGNSA. The CDR3 consists of 15 residues. The trim removed 5 bases at V and 12 bases at J, leaving 16 bases unmatched.

The clonotype originates from a woman in her seventies with COVID-19, enrolled during active disease. The sample comprised peripheral blood. The chain recombines TRBV7-2 with TRBJ2-1; 7 bases align to TRBD2. The CDR3, as DNA: TGTGCCAGCAGCACCCGGACGGGGGGTCTGTATGGGCAGTTCTTC. This encodes CASSTRTGGLYGQFF. Based on the CDR3 plus reference TRBV7-2 and TRBJ2-1, the full variable domain is GAGVSQSPSNKVTEKGKDVELRCDPISGHTALYWYRQSLGQGLEFLIYFQGNSAPDKSGLPSDRFSAERTGGSVSTLTIQRTQQEDSAVYLCASSTRTGGLYGQFFGPGTRLTVL.